The 27 T cell receptor beta chains reported below all come from one sample, sequenced in a study of neurological immune-mediated disorders. TCRdb recomputed calls from the 5' RACE reads with MiXCR, one row per CDR3 protein. The sample includes 54,000 or so distinct CDR3 sequences, around 3.4% of them seen just once. Sequencing was done on a sample of PBMCs. Receptors were obtained from a woman between 25 and 40 years old with multiple sclerosis.

This clonotype showed up many times. The chain couples TRBV20-1 to TRBJ2-4, with a tentative D call TRBD2 (5 bases). Germline assignment: CDR1 DFQATT and CDR2 SNEGSKA (reference sequence). This CDR3 is built from 15 residues. Trimming removed 6 bases at V and 4 bases at J, with 19 bases between. The CDR3 reads CSADSPGVVKNIQYF. The CDR3 nucleotides read TGCAGTGCCGATTCACCCGGGGTGGTAAAAAACATTCAGTACTTC.

This clonotype was recorded at least ten times. The chain uses TRBV5-1 and TRBJ2-3; 9 nucleotides align to TRBD2. Germline V lookup: CDR1 SGHRS, CDR2 YFSETQ. The junction had 12 bases not matched to a gene; V was cut back by 5 bases and J by 2 bases. The CDR3 extends over 17 amino acids. CDR3 DNA sequence: TGCGCCAGCAGACCGGGGCACGGCGGGAGGGCCACAGATACGCAGTATTTT. Amino acid sequence: CASRPGHGGRATDTQYF.

This clonotype appeared a few times. The chain joins TRBV20-1 to TRBJ1-2; 8 bases map to TRBD1. The CDR3 consists of 14 residues. V gave up 3 bases and J gave up 7 bases; unmatched junction bases: 10. Germline V gene sequence: CDR1 DFQATT, CDR2 SNEGSKA (reference sequence). CDR3 bases: TGCAGTGCTAGGGTACAGGGGGGCGCGAGTGGCTACACCTTC. It specifies CSARVQGGASGYTF.

This clonotype was seen a few times. The CDR3 here is CASSAGTIRTDTQYF. DNA of the CDR3: TGTGCCAGCAGTGCGGGGACTATACGCACAGATACGCAGTATTTT. The gene calls are TRBV6-1 and TRBJ2-3; TRBD2 matches at 7 bases. V was pared by 4 bases and J by 1 base, with 5 bases of the junction left unmatched. Germline values: CDR1 MNHNS, CDR2 SASEGT. The CDR3 is 15 amino acids.

This clonotype came up many times. This chain joins TRBV28 and TRBJ2-5, with unresolved D. There are 10 residues in the CDR3. The germline gives CDR1 MDHEN, CDR2 SYDVKM. Trimming took off 6 bases at V and 4 bases at J, with 3 bases between the two ends. This CDR3 is CASSRETQYF. The CDR3 region has the DNA TGTGCCAGCAGCAGAGAGACCCAGTACTTC.

The table lists this clonotype with many counts. CDR3 sequence: CATSRDRTYEQYF. The CDR3 DNA follows: TGTGCCACCAGCAGGGACAGAACCTACGAGCAGTACTTC. The genes are TRBV15 and TRBJ2-7; a possible D gene is TRBD1 (6 bases). Germline V gene sequence: CDR1 LNHNV, CDR2 YYDKDF (reference sequence). This CDR3 comprises 13 residues. V was clipped by 3 bases and J by 2 bases, with 8 bases between them. Complete variable domain (other parts from reference TRBV15 and TRBJ2-7): DAMVIQNPRYQVTQFGKPVTLSCSQTLNHNVMYWYQQKSSQAPKLLFHYYDKDFNNEADTPDNFQSRRPNTSFCFLDIRSPGLGDTAMYLCATSRDRTYEQYFGPGTRLTVT.

Many counts were recorded for this clonotype. This chain uses TRBV20-1 with TRBJ2-1; 9 positions match TRBD2. Germline V lookup: CDR1 DFQATT, CDR2 SNEGSKA (reference sequence). The CDR3 is 19 amino acids. The V segment lost 2 bases and the J segment 9 bases; nucleotides outside the gene matches: 23. CDR3: CSARNWDLFNSGSLGEQFF. The CDR3 bases are TGCAGTGCTAGAAATTGGGACCTCTTTAATAGCGGGAGCTTAGGTGAGCAGTTCTTC.

Ten or more counts support this clonotype. The chain links TRBV3-1 to TRBJ2-1, with D tentatively TRBD1 (6 bases). Trimming shortened V by 0 bases and J by 4 bases, and 16 bases separated the two germline ends. Germline values: CDR1 LGHDT, CDR2 YNNKEL (reference sequence). The CDR3 runs 17 residues. CDR3 loop: CASSQDPPGAFYNEQFF. In DNA, the CDR3 is TGTGCCAGCAGCCAAGATCCCCCAGGGGCCTTTTACAATGAGCAGTTCTTC.

This clonotype appeared many times. The chain employs TRBV20-1 and TRBJ2-2; D tentatively fits TRBD1 or TRBD2 (7 bases each). The germline V gene encodes CDR1 DFQATT and CDR2 SNEGSKA (reference sequence). V was trimmed by 1 base and J by 6 bases, leaving 12 bases between them. The CDR3 extends over 14 amino acids. CDR3 sequence: CSARGRGGAGELFF. CDR3 nucleotide sequence: TGCAGTGCTAGAGGCAGGGGGGGGGCCGGGGAGCTGTTTTTT.

This clonotype appeared many times. The gene calls are TRBV5-1 and TRBJ2-1; D remains ambiguous. V gave up 8 bases and J gave up 0 bases, with 6 bases separating them. The CDR3 loop spans 12 amino acids. Germline lookup yields CDR1 SGHRS and CDR2 YFSETQ. CDR3 sequence reads: CASKDSYNEQFF. The DNA of the CDR3 is TGCGCCAGTAAGGACTCCTACAATGAGCAGTTCTTC.

This clonotype was picked up many times. The chain has TRBV7-2 and TRBJ2-1; TRBD2 is a possible D gene (6 bases). Germline V gene sequence: CDR1 SGHTA, CDR2 FQGNSA. The ends were cut back, 1 base at V and 7 bases at J, with 14 bases in the middle. The CDR3 is 15 residues long. CDR3 coding DNA: TGTGCCAGCAGCTTAGGTAGGGAGGTTAAGAATGAGCAGTTCTTC. Encoded protein: CASSLGREVKNEQFF.

In its sample, this clonotype was seen many times. This chain links TRBV20-1 with TRBJ1-5; a weak D match, TRBD1 (5 bases). With 3 bases removed from V and 6 bases from J, the gap between germline ends came to 12 bases. This CDR3 contains 13 residues. CDR1 is DFQATT and CDR2 is SNEGSKA in the germline V gene (reference sequence). The CDR3: CSASLGQFQPQHF. DNA of the CDR3: TGCAGTGCTAGTTTGGGGCAGTTTCAGCCCCAGCATTTT.

This clonotype was counted at least ten times. J is TRBJ1-2 and V is TRBV6-5; tentative D call: TRBD1 (6 bases). V was shortened by 7 bases and J by 1 base, with 16 bases between the two germline ends. Looked up from germline, CDR1 is MNHEY and CDR2 is SVGAGI. The CDR3 totals 15 residues. The CDR3 DNA follows: TGTGCCAGCATCAGCGGGCAGGGGATTAACTATGGCTACACCTTC. Its translation: CASISGQGINYGYTF.

The sample holds a few counts of this clonotype. With a much larger clone just one base away, this may be a read error. The chain couples TRBV28 to TRBJ2-7; D possibly matches TRBD1 or TRBD2 (5 bases each). Trimming shortened V by 2 bases and J by 3 bases, and 11 bases separated the two germline ends. CDR1 is MDHEN and CDR2 is SYDVKM in the germline V gene. The CDR3 contains 14 residues. In DNA, the CDR3 is TGTGCCAGCAGTTTAGGGGGAAAGGGCTACGAGCAGTACTTC. This encodes CASSLGGKGYEQYF.

This clonotype was detected many times. Germline and junction disagree at one end, which may indicate a read error. The chain is built from TRBV5-1 and TRBJ2-3; D unclear. The CDR3 is 11 residues long. The germline V gene has CDR1 SGHRS and CDR2 YFSETQ. In DNA, the CDR3 is TGTGCCAGCAGCTTCACAGATACGCAGTATTTT. Its protein product is CASSFTDTQYF.

By proportion, this clonotype is medium-sized. This chain connects TRBV20-1 to TRBJ2-1; D is unclear. Per the germline V gene, CDR1 is DFQATT and CDR2 is SNEGSKA (reference sequence). CDR3 length: 12 residues. Trimming shortened V by 1 base and J by 7 bases, and 8 bases separated the two germline ends. The CDR3 bases are TGCAGTGCTAGAGTGGTAGAGAATGAGCAGTTCTTC. Protein sequence: CSARVVENEQFF.

This clonotype has at least ten counts. V gene TRBV29-1 combines with J gene TRBJ2-5, with TRBD2 matching 9 bases. The J segment lost 1 base and the V segment lost 2 bases, leaving 2 bases of the junction unmatched. The CDR3 totals 14 residues. The germline V gene encodes CDR1 SQVTM and CDR2 ANQGSEA. The CDR3 loop is CSVERGRAQETQYF. The CDR3, as DNA: TGCAGCGTTGAACGCGGGAGGGCCCAAGAGACCCAGTACTTC. Full variable domain (remainder filled in from reference TRBV29-1 and TRBJ2-5): SAVISQKPSRDICQRGTSLTIQCQVDSQVTMMFWYRQQPGQSLTLIATANQGSEATYESGFVIDKFPISRPNLTFSTLTVSNMSPEDSSIYLCSVERGRAQETQYFGPGTRLLVL.

In its sample, this clonotype was seen many times. The J gene is TRBJ1-1, the V gene TRBV19; D is possibly TRBD1 (5 bases). Germline V gene data show CDR1 as LNHDA and CDR2 as SQIVND (reference sequence). This CDR3 is 14 amino acids long. V lost 5 bases to trimming and J lost 4 bases, with 14 bases between them. CDR3: CASSGGVKSTEAFF. As DNA, the CDR3 is TGTGCCAGTAGTGGAGGGGTCAAAAGCACTGAAGCTTTCTTT.

This clonotype was observed many times. V is TRBV5-5 and J is TRBJ1-1, with D maybe TRBD1 (6 bases). V gave up 0 bases and J gave up 6 bases, with 12 bases separating them. The CDR3 is made up of 14 amino acids. The germline gives CDR1 SGHKS, CDR2 YYEKEE (reference sequence). Here the CDR3 reads CASSLEGGRAEAFF. In DNA form, the CDR3 reads TGTGCCAGCAGCTTGGAGGGGGGCCGAGCTGAAGCTTTCTTT.

This chain links TRBV7-2 with TRBJ2-3; D is perhaps TRBD2 (5 bases). The V end was cut by 5 bases, the J end by 9 bases, with 18 bases between. The CDR3 runs to 14 residues. Per the germline V gene, CDR1 is SGHTA and CDR2 is FQGNSA. The CDR3 nucleotides read TGTGCCAGCAGCCCCCCGGGAACCCTATTGACGCAGTATTTT. Translated: CASSPPGTLLTQYF.

The rearrangement joins TRBV5-1 to TRBJ1-1; tentative D call: TRBD1 (6 bases). Trimming cost V 4 bases and J 4 bases, with 20 bases left between them. Looked up from germline, CDR1 is SGHRS and CDR2 is YFSETQ. This CDR3 spans 16 amino acids. The CDR3 DNA follows: TGCGCCAGCAGCACGCTGACAGGCACTGGGGGCACTGAAGCTTTCTTT. This codes for CASSTLTGTGGTEAFF.

As to this clonotype: It may be a read error: a sequence one base away is much more abundant. The chain couples TRBV29-1 to TRBJ1-2; the D is unclear. Germline-derived CDR1 and CDR2 are SQVTM and ANQGSEA. V was clipped by 2 bases and J by 4 bases, with 5 bases between them. CDR3 length: 11 amino acids. CDR3 nucleotides: TGCAGCGTTGAAAGGCTCTATGGCTACACCTTC. The encoded protein is CSVERLYGYTF.

This clonotype was picked up many times. The genes are TRBV12-3 or TRBV12-4 and TRBJ2-1; the D gene is possibly TRBD1 (6 bases). V was shortened by 1 base and J by 3 bases, with 13 bases between the two germline ends. This CDR3 is built from 16 residues. CDR3 loop: CASSLGGGVSYNEQFF. The CDR3 DNA is TGTGCCAGCAGTTTAGGAGGGGGAGTGAGCTACAATGAGCAGTTCTTC.

This clonotype was found a few times. Relative to the germline gene, one junction end is altered; a read error may explain this. The chain is built from TRBV12-3 or TRBV12-4 and TRBJ1-5, with D unresolved. The CDR3 loop spans 15 amino acids. In DNA, the CDR3 is TGTGCCAGCAGCTACCGGGCCTCAGGCAATCAGCCCCAGAATTTT. Protein product: CASSYRASGNQPQNF.

This clonotype was counted at least ten times. The chain couples TRBV12-3 or TRBV12-4 to TRBJ1-2; D remains ambiguous. V gave up 5 bases and J gave up 8 bases, with 21 bases separating them. This CDR3 is built from 15 residues. The CDR3 sequence: CASSQTGLVLKGYTF. CDR3 nucleotide sequence: TGTGCCAGCAGTCAAACGGGCCTGGTATTAAAGGGCTACACCTTC.

The sample holds many counts of this clonotype. The chain carries TRBV14 and TRBJ2-3; D may be TRBD2 (7 bases). CDR1 SGHDN and CDR2 FVKESK come from the germline V gene. The CDR3 loop spans 17 amino acids. Trimming pared 0 bases from V and 5 bases from J, leaving 18 bases between. CDR3 region: CASSQDRAGARRDTQYF. The CDR3 region has the DNA TGTGCCAGCAGCCAAGATCGGGCGGGGGCAAGGAGAGATACGCAGTATTTT. Full variable domain (remainder filled in from reference TRBV14 and TRBJ2-3): EAGVTQFPSHSVIEKGQTVTLRCDPISGHDNLYWYRRVMGKEIKFLLHFVKESKQDESGMPNNRFLAERTGGTYSTLKVQPAELEDSGVYFCASSQDRAGARRDTQYFGPGTRLTVL.

This clonotype was detected many times. The chain links TRBV9 to TRBJ2-5, with 13 positions matching TRBD2. The CDR3 is made up of 16 amino acids. After removal of 3 bases from V and 5 bases from J, the junction contained 7 bases not matched to a gene. The germline V gene encodes CDR1 SGDLS and CDR2 YYNGEE. The CDR3 sequence is CASSARLAGGGETQYF. In DNA form, the CDR3 reads TGTGCCAGCAGCGCGCGACTAGCGGGAGGTGGTGAGACCCAGTACTTC.